This is a list of T cell receptor beta chains from one sample in a study of T cells in Graves' hyperthyroidism and ophthalmopathy. TCRdb recomputed calls from the multiplex PCR reads with MiXCR, one row per CDR3 protein. This repertoire shows roughly 420,000 distinct CDR3 sequences, approximately 14% found once; its top ten account for almost 8%. Sequencing used blood. Receptors were obtained from a woman under 30 with Graves' hyperthyroidism. The CDR3 runs from the conserved cysteine through the conserved F or W. D genes are given only for firm matches. Not all rows give a size; the values are once, few, many and, for expanded clones, a class.

>many|TRBJ2-5|TRBV13|TRBD2
TGTGCCAGCAGCTTAGGCCTCGGGGGGAGCCAGTACTTC
CASSLGLGGSQYF
>many|TRBJ2-3|TRBV2|-
TGTGCCAGCAGTGAGAGGTATTCTAGCACAGATACGCAGTATTTT
CASSERYSSTDTQYF
>many|TRBJ1-2|TRBV3-1|-
TGTGCCAGCAGCCTCACGGGCAGGGAGGACTATGGCTACACCTTC
CASSLTGREDYGYTF
>few|TRBJ1-5|TRBV30|-
TGTGCCTGGAGTGAGTGGCCCGGAGGGCCCCAGCATTTT
CAWSEWPGGPQHF
>many|TRBJ2-1|TRBV5-1|-
TGCGCCAGCAGCTTGGCCGGAGGGAAGTCCTACAATGAGCAGTTCTTC
CASSLAGGKSYNEQFF
>many|TRBJ1-2|TRBV12-3/TRBV12-4|-
TGTGCCAGCACCAAAAGCCGGGGGGGCTATGGCTACACCTTC
CASTKSRGGYGYTF
>few|TRBJ2-6|TRBV25-1|-
TGTGCCAGCAGTAAAACAGGGACTGGGGCCAACGTCCTGACTTTC
CASSKTGTGANVLTF
>many|TRBJ2-1|TRBV12-3/TRBV12-4|TRBD2
TGTGCCAGCAGCCGACTAGCGGGTTTGAATGAGCAGTTCTTC
CASSRLAGLNEQFF
>many|TRBJ2-7|TRBV6-2/TRBV6-3|-
TGTGCCAGCAGTTACCAGGGGGAGGCCTACGAGCAGTACTTC
CASSYQGEAYEQYF
>many|TRBJ2-7|TRBV30|TRBD1
TGTGCCTGGGCCCGCGGGACAGGGGCCTACGAGCAGTACTTC
CAWARGTGAYEQYF
>many|TRBJ2-1|TRBV6-5|-
TGTGCCAGCAGTTACGCGATGGCTAGCTATGAGCAGTTCTTC
CASSYAMASYEQFF
>once|TRBJ2-7|TRBV7-9|-
TGTGCCAGCAGCTTAGTAGTTTCAGGGAGGTACGAGCAGTACTTC
CASSLVVSGRYEQYF
>many|TRBJ2-3|TRBV12-3/TRBV12-4|-
TGTGCCAGCAGTTCGGTGGGGGGTACGCAGTATTTT
CASSSVGGTQYF
>many|TRBJ2-7|TRBV19|-
TGTGCCAGTAGTATTGCAGGTTTTACCTACGAGCAGTACTTC
CASSIAGFTYEQYF
>-|TRBJ1-5|TRBV2|TRBD1
TGTGCCAGCATGGGGGACAGGGTGAGAAGACAGCCCCAGCATTTT
CASMGDRVRRQPQHF
>many|TRBJ2-5|TRBV6-6|-
TGTGCCAGCAGTTTGACGGGAGACTTTGAAGAGACCCAGTACTTC
CASSLTGDFEETQYF
>many|TRBJ2-5|TRBV3-1|TRBD2
TGTGCCAGCAGCCGCCGACTAGCGGGGCTTCAAGAGACCCAGTACTTC
CASSRRLAGLQETQYF
>-|TRBJ2-3|TRBV7-6|-
TGTGCCAGCAGCTCCCGCCCTCCTAGCGAGAGCACAGATACGCAGTATTTT
CASSSRPPSESTDTQYF
>many|TRBJ2-3|TRBV5-1|-
TGCGCCAGCAGCTTGGACGGCGACTACACAGATACGCAGTATTTT
CASSLDGDYTDTQYF
>-|TRBJ2-6|TRBV15|-
TGTGCCACCAGCAGAGGGTATGGGCCTGGGGCCAACGTCCTGACTTTC
CATSRGYGPGANVLTF
>few|TRBJ2-1|TRBV18|TRBD1
TGTGCCAGCTCACCCGGGACAGGGAATCTGAACGAGCAGTTCTTC
CASSPGTGNLNEQFF
>few|TRBJ1-4|TRBV6-1|TRBD1
TGTGCCAGCAGGCCCGGGACAGGGGGCGCCGGTGAAAAACTGTTTTTT
CASRPGTGGAGEKLFF
>-|TRBJ2-1|TRBV15|TRBD1
TGTGCCACCAGCCTAACCGGGACAGGGGATTTCAATGAGCAGTTCTTC
CATSLTGTGDFNEQFF
>few|TRBJ2-1|TRBV5-8|-
TGTGCCAGCAGCCTTCCGGGGTCCTACAATGAGCAGTTCTTC
CASSLPGSYNEQFF
>few|TRBJ1-6|TRBV18|-
TGTGCCAGCTCGCTCCAGGGGAAGGGGAATTCACCCCTCCACTTT
CASSLQGKGNSPLHF
>-|TRBJ1-1|TRBV27|-
TGTGCCAGCAGTCGGACGTTTACCCTGAACACTGAAGCTTTCTTT
CASSRTFTLNTEAFF
>many|TRBJ2-1|TRBV7-9|-
TGTGCCAGTGCGGGACGGCAGCGCGGAGAGCAGTTCTTC
CASAGRQRGEQFF
>many|TRBJ1-2|TRBV5-1|-
TGCGCCAGCAGCTTGGGGGGTCTACGGGACTATGGCTACACCTTC
CASSLGGLRDYGYTF
>-|TRBJ1-1|TRBV12-3/TRBV12-4|-
TGTGCCAGCGGTCGATATAGGAACACTGAAGCTTTCTTT
CASGRYRNTEAFF
>many|TRBJ1-4|TRBV2|-
TGTGCCAGCAGTGATGGCGGAGCCCCTAATGAAAAACTGTTTTTT
CASSDGGAPNEKLFF
>many|TRBJ1-1|TRBV6-4|TRBD1
TGTGCCAGCAGCGTCGGGACAGGGGGAAACACTGAAGCTTTCTTT
CASSVGTGGNTEAFF
>many|TRBJ2-7|TRBV12-3/TRBV12-4|-
TGTGCCAGCAGCGACGGACGGGGGAAATCCTACGAGCAGTACTTC
CASSDGRGKSYEQYF
>many|TRBJ2-7|TRBV12-3/TRBV12-4|TRBD1
TGTGCCAGCAGCCGTGCTGGACAGGGGGCCCCCCACGAGCAGTACTTC
CASSRAGQGAPHEQYF
>many|TRBJ1-5|TRBV12-3/TRBV12-4|-
TGTGCCAGCAGTCGCGCAGGCTCCAATCAGCCCCAGCATTTT
CASSRAGSNQPQHF
>few|TRBJ1-4|TRBV12-3/TRBV12-4|-
TGTGCCAGCAGCCCTCTCGGGCCCAATGAAGAACTGTTTTTT
CASSPLGPNEELFF
>many|TRBJ1-2|TRBV6-1|-
TGTGCCAGCAGACCAGCAGCGAACTATGGCTACACCTTC
CASRPAANYGYTF
>-|TRBJ2-2|TRBV11-2|TRBD1
TGTGCCAGCAGAAAGGGACAGGGAGGCACCGGGGAGCTGTTTTTT
CASRKGQGGTGELFF
>-|TRBJ2-7|TRBV5-1|-
TGCGCCAGCAGCACGACTAGTGACTACGAGCAGTACTTC
CASSTTSDYEQYF
>-|TRBJ1-1|TRBV3-1|-
TGTGCCAGCAGCCAAGCGGTGACAGCGAACACTGAAGCTTTCTTT
CASSQAVTANTEAFF
>many|TRBJ2-7|TRBV27|TRBD2
TGTGCCAGCAGCCCCCACCGGGACTCGGGGGGCGAGCAGTACTTC
CASSPHRDSGGEQYF
>many|TRBJ1-2|TRBV7-2|-
TGTGCCAGCAGCTTAGCTATGGGAACTTCCTATGGCTACACCTTC
CASSLAMGTSYGYTF
>many|TRBJ2-6|TRBV20-1|-
TGCAGTGCCGAATTCGGCAGCTCTGGGGCCAACGTCCTGACTTTC
CSAEFGSSGANVLTF
>few|TRBJ2-3|TRBV5-1|-
TGCGCCAGCAGCTTTACAGGGCGCGGCACAGATACGCAGTATTTT
CASSFTGRGTDTQYF
>many|TRBJ2-3|TRBV30|TRBD2
TGTGCCTCCCGACTAGCGGGGAACACAGATACGCAGTATTTT
CASRLAGNTDTQYF
>many|TRBJ1-5|TRBV12-3/TRBV12-4|-
TGTGCCAGCAGTCTGGGTGATGTGGCGCCCCAGCATTTT
CASSLGDVAPQHF
>many|TRBJ2-7|TRBV6-1|-
TGTGCCAGCAGTTTCTACGGGCAGGTGGTCAACGAGCAGTACTTC
CASSFYGQVVNEQYF
>many|TRBJ1-2|TRBV2|TRBD1
TGTGCCAGCAGTGCAAAAGGACAGGGCGCCCATGGCTACACCTTC
CASSAKGQGAHGYTF
>many|TRBJ2-1|TRBV5-1|-
TGCGCCAGCAGCTTGGGTCTGCTCTCCTACAATGAGCAGTTCTTC
CASSLGLLSYNEQFF
>-|TRBJ2-5|TRBV28|-
TGTGCCAGCAGTTGGGCAGGACAAGAGACCCAGTACTTC
CASSWAGQETQYF
>many|TRBJ2-3|TRBV5-8|TRBD2
TGTGCCAGCAGCGCCGGGACTAGAGCGATAGATACGCAGTATTTT
CASSAGTRAIDTQYF
>many|TRBJ2-5|TRBV12-3/TRBV12-4|TRBD1
TGTGCCAGCAGTCACGGGCAGGGGGCAGGAGAGACCCAGTACTTC
CASSHGQGAGETQYF
>-|TRBJ1-5|TRBV28|TRBD1
TGTGCCAGCAGTCCATGGGGACAGTTTAGCAATCAGCCCCAGCATTTT
CASSPWGQFSNQPQHF
>many|TRBJ2-5|TRBV7-3|-
TGTGCCAGCAGCTTGACTCCTGCCGAGACCCAGTACTTC
CASSLTPAETQYF
>many|TRBJ1-5|TRBV5-5|-
TGTGCCAGCAGCTCCGGCCAGGGGTTTAGCAATCAGCCCCAGCATTTT
CASSSGQGFSNQPQHF
>-|TRBJ2-5|TRBV5-1|-
TGCGCCACCGAAATACGGAGGGCCAACATTACCCGGGCGAACCAAGAGACCCAGTACTTC
CATEIRRANITRANQETQYF